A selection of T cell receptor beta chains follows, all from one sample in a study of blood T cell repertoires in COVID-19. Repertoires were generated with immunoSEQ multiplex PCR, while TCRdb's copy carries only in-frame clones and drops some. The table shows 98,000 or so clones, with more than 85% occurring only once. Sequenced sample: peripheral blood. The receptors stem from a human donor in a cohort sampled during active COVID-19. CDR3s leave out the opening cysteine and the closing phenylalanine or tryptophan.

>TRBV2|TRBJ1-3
ASSRGGQGGNTIY
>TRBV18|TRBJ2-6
ASSPRTRTGGTGANVLT
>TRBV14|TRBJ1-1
ASSQADTEAF
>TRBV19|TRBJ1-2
ASRGDRTNYGYT
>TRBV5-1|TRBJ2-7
ASSLFRQGGSEQY
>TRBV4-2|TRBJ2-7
ASSQGSGQGRYEQY
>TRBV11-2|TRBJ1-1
ASSRDRNTEAF
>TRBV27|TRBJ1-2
ASSEDRGQRGYT
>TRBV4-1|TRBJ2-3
ASSQSPPTVQVADTQY
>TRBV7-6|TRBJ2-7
ASSLEGYGVYEQY
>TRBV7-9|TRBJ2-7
ASSPPGTAYEQY
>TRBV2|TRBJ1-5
ASSPGLRGNQPQH
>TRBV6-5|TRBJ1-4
ASSYVSGANEKLF
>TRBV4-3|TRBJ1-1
ASSQDNSEAF
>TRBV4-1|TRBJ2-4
ASSQGRTRGLAKNIQY
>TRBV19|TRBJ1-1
AVRLESTEAF
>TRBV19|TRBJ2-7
ASSPGGGYEQY
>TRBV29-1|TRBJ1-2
SVPQGGADGYT
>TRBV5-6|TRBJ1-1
ASSYSHQGLAAEAF
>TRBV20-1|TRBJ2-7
SVSREYEQY
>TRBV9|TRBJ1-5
ASSASGINQPQH
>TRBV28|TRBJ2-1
ASSHLKREAYNEQF
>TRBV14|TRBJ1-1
ASRLGTGDTEAF
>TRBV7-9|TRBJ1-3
ASSPDRESRY
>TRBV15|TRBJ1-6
ATSEGDSPLH
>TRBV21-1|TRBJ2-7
ASSTRTSPPLCVHEQY